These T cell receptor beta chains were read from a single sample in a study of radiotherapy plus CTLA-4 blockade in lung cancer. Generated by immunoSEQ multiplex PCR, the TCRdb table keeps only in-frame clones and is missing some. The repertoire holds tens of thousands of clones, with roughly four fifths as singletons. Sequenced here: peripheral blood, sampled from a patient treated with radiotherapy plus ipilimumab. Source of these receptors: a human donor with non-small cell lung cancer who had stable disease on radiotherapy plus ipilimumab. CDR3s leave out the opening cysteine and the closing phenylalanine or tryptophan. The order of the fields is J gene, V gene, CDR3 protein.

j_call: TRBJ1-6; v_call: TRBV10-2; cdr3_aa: ASSDIGFGNSPLH
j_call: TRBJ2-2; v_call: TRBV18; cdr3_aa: ASSLRGALNTGELF
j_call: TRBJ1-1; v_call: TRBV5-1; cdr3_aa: ASSLDQANTEAF
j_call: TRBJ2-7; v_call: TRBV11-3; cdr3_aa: ASSLRGEYEQY
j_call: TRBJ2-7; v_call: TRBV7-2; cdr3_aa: ASSLEKNSYEQY
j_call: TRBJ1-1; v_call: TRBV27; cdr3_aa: ASRWQTNTEAF
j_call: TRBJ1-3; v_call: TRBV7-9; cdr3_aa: ASSSGQGRSGNTIY
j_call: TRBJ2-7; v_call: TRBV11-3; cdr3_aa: ASSPGQGSSYEQY
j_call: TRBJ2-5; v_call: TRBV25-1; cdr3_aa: ASSFRGEETQY
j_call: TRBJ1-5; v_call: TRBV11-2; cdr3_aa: ASSSPRTGRQPQH
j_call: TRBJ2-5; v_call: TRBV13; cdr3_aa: ASTRGRSPQETQY
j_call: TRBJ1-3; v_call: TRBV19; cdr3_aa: ASKSLHSGNTIY